This T cell receptor beta chain appears in the sequencing data of a study of regulatory T cells in long-lasting Graves disease. In this sample, this clonotype turned up a few times. Time point in this sample: newly diagnosed GD, antithyroid drugs for less than 3 months. PBMC-derived RNA was used for the TCR library. The germline V and J ends were trimmed by 6 bases and 0 bases, with 11 bases remaining between them. Germline-derived CDR1 and CDR2 are MNHNS and SASEGT. The CDR3 length is 14 residues. Construction of the TCR beta libraries employed iRepertoire HTBI primers in conjunction with Arm-PCR of CDR3 regions. TCRdb called the multiplex PCR reads again in MiXCR, with one record for every CDR3 protein. Among a few hundred thousand distinct CDR3 sequences listed, approximately 16% were seen once. This same sample was also part of a study on T cells in Graves' hyperthyroidism and ophthalmopathy. From that second work: The hyperthyroidism patients had all been newly diagnosed, and their disease duration was under 2 months. Their ages ranged from 18 to 65 years.

The gene calls are TRBV6-1 and TRBJ1-2; D uncertain. The sample consisted of peripheral blood mononuclear cells (PBMCs), taken at new diagnosis, from a patient treated with antithyroid drugs. This clonotype was sampled from a woman aged 40 to 50 with Graves disease. CDR3 in amino acids: CASSHSGANYGYTF. CDR3 bases: TGTGCCAGCAGCCACAGTGGAGCTAACTATGGCTACACCTTC.